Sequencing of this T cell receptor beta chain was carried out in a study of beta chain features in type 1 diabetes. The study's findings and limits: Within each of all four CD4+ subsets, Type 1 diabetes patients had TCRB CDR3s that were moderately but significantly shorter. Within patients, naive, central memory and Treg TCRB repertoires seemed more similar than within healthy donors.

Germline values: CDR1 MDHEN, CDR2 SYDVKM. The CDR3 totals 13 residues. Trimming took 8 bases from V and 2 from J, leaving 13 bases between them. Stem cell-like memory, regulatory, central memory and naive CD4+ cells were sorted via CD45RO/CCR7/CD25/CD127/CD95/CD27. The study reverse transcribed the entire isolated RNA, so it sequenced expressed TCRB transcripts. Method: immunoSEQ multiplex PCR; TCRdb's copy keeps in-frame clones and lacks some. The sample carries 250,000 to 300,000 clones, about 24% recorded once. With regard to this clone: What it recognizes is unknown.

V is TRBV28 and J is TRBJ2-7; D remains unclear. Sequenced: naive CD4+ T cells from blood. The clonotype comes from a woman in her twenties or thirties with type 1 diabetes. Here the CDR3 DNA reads TGTGCCAGCCTCCGTCCAAGCACCTACGAGCAGTACTTC. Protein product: CASLRPSTYEQYF.